The clone carrying this T cell receptor (beta chain) appeared a few times. As yet, its antigen is unknown. This entry belongs to a study of T cells after yellow fever vaccination. General study points: Reappearance after the booster was observed for most primary-vaccination clones (more than 95% CD4, about 91% CD8). In FACS-sorted repertoires, abundant clonotypes from the bulk population could appear as contaminants.

Losses at the gene ends were 8 bases for V and 2 bases for J; bases not matched to a gene: 8. The CDR3 sequence is 14 residues long. From germline, CDR1 is MNHEY and CDR2 SVGEGT. A universal primer site and UMIs were added as TCR cDNA was made by 5'RACE template switching. One entry per CDR3 protein results from TCRdb running MiXCR on the 5' RACE reads. The data hold 300,000 to 350,000 distinct CDR3 sequences, with 7% to 10% observed a single time. Sequencing was performed on PBMCs, taken more than 40 days after the first yellow fever vaccination. V and J are TRBV6-2 or TRBV6-3 and TRBJ2-7; 8 bases are shared with TRBD1. This receptor was identified in a man between 18 and 29 years old who received the YFV17D yellow fever vaccine. The CDR3 loop is CASRQGSPTYEQYV. In DNA form, the CDR3 reads TGTGCCAGCCGACAGGGGAGTCCAACCTACGAGCAGTACGTC.